This note documents a single TCR beta chain sequence. The sample comes from a study of blood T cell repertoires in COVID-19. Across the whole study: Samples taken during acute and convalescent COVID-19 were collected in the United States, Italy and Spain. Sources were T cells, B-cell-depleted T cells, or PBMCs; the material itself was cDNA or gDNA.

Original processing notes: How many nucleated cells were present was estimated from reference gene primer amplification. The assay was immunoSEQ multiplex PCR, and TCRdb's table has in-frame clones only and misses some. Clone size and V and J calls were adopted from that table, with D and trimming inferred from the DNA. Of tens of thousands of clones listed, over 80% are singletons. The length of the CDR3 is 16 residues. Trimming took 3 bases from V and 10 from J, leaving 24 bases between them. Germline loops: CDR1 SGHAT, CDR2 FQNNGV. The V and J genes are TRBV11-2 and TRBJ1-1, with TRBD1 as a possible D gene (5 bases). Material: peripheral blood. This receptor was obtained from a man aged 50 to 60 with active COVID-19. CDR3 DNA sequence: TGTGCCAGCAGCTTGTCGGGAGGGCAGGGCAGCCCCCGAGCTTTCTTT. Its protein is CASSLSGGQGSPRAFF.